The rows below give T cell receptor beta chains drawn from one sample of a study of T cells in Graves' hyperthyroidism and ophthalmopathy. MiXCR, run by TCRdb on the multiplex PCR reads, gives a single entry per CDR3 protein. The sample records hundreds of thousands of distinct CDR3 sequences, more than 15% being singletons. Source material: blood. The receptors were sampled from a woman aged 18-29 years with Graves' hyperthyroidism. Both conserved end residues are part of each CDR3. Fields, in order: J gene, clone size, V gene, D gene, CDR3 DNA, CDR3 protein. D genes are given only for firm matches. Clone size is shown for a subset of rows, as once, few, many or a class of expanded clone.

J: TRBJ2-3; size: NA; V: TRBV11-2; D: TRBD2; DNA: TGTGCCAGCAGCATATTGACTAGCGGAACCACAGATACGCAGTATTTT; CDR3: CASSILTSGTTDTQYF
J: TRBJ2-3; size: NA; V: TRBV5-4; D: NA; DNA: TGTGCCAGCAGCTTAGGGAGCGGGAGCACAGATACGCAGTATTTT; CDR3: CASSLGSGSTDTQYF
J: TRBJ1-3; size: NA; V: TRBV6-8; D: NA; DNA: TGTGCCGGCCGCGGCGACTCTGGAAACACCATATATTTT; CDR3: CAGRGDSGNTIYF
J: TRBJ1-1; size: many; V: TRBV19; D: NA; DNA: TGTGCCAGTAGTATTTCTGCGAACACTGAAGCTTTCTTT; CDR3: CASSISANTEAFF
J: TRBJ2-3; size: many; V: TRBV7-8; D: NA; DNA: TGTGCCAGCAGCTTGGTGGGAGAGGGCACAGATACGCAGTATTTT; CDR3: CASSLVGEGTDTQYF
J: TRBJ2-1; size: few; V: TRBV6-4; D: TRBD2; DNA: TGTGCCAGCAGTCCCACACTAGCGGGGGATGTTAATGAGCAGTTCTTC; CDR3: CASSPTLAGDVNEQFF
J: TRBJ1-1; size: few; V: TRBV6-5; D: NA; DNA: TGTGCCAGCAGTCCTAAGTGGGGAACTGAAGCTTTCTTT; CDR3: CASSPKWGTEAFF
J: TRBJ2-1; size: many; V: TRBV15; D: TRBD2; DNA: TGTGCCACCAGCAGAGGACTAGCGGGAGACCATGAGCAGTTCTTC; CDR3: CATSRGLAGDHEQFF
J: TRBJ2-5; size: NA; V: TRBV7-4; D: NA; DNA: TGTGCCAGCAGCTTAAGGGCTAGCCAAGAGACCCAGTACTTC; CDR3: CASSLRASQETQYF
J: TRBJ2-5; size: many; V: TRBV11-2; D: NA; DNA: TGTGCCAGCAGCAAGCCCCACCAAGAGACCCAGTACTTC; CDR3: CASSKPHQETQYF
J: TRBJ2-7; size: NA; V: TRBV9; D: TRBD1; DNA: TGTGCCAGCAGCGCGGGACAGTTCTACGAGCAGTACTTC; CDR3: CASSAGQFYEQYF
J: TRBJ2-7; size: many; V: TRBV5-1; D: NA; DNA: TGCGCCAGCAGCTTGGAAGGCTGGTCGGGCGAGCAGTACTTC; CDR3: CASSLEGWSGEQYF
J: TRBJ1-5; size: many; V: TRBV28; D: NA; DNA: TGTGCCAGCATCTGGGGAGATAGCAATCAGCCCCAGCATTTT; CDR3: CASIWGDSNQPQHF
J: TRBJ2-4; size: many; V: TRBV20-1; D: TRBD2; DNA: TGCAGTGCTAGAGATGCCGGACTAGCGGGAGGGCCTGAGTACTTC; CDR3: CSARDAGLAGGPEYF
J: TRBJ1-5; size: NA; V: TRBV2; D: NA; DNA: TGTGCCAGCAGTGTGTTCAGGGAGGGCAATCAGCCCCAGCATTTT; CDR3: CASSVFREGNQPQHF
J: TRBJ2-1; size: few; V: TRBV18; D: TRBD2; DNA: TGTGCCAGCTCACCGGGGGTCGGGACTAGCTACAATGAGCAGTTCTTC; CDR3: CASSPGVGTSYNEQFF